This entry features one T cell receptor (beta chain) sequence. This sample is drawn from a study of CD8+CD57+ T cells in acquired aplastic anemia. Genomic DNA acted as the template from which TCR beta VDJ combination and CDR3 sequence profiling were carried out. TCRdb passed the reads through MiXCR, listing each CDR3 protein once. The sample comprises about 190,000 distinct CDR3 sequences, around 66% of which are singletons, and about 43% rests with the top ten. CDR3 length equals 13 residues. Per the germline V gene, CDR1 is SSHAT and CDR2 is FNYEAQ (reference sequence). The chain is built from TRBV7-7 and TRBJ2-7, with TRBD1 identical over 8 bases. The sequence derives from a human donor with severe aplastic anemia or a healthy control (not recorded which). Sequenced material: sorted CD4+, CD8+, or CD8+CD57+ T cells (not recorded which) from PBMCs. CDR3 DNA sequence: TGTGCTAGCGGCACTGGGACAGGCAGTGAGCAGTACTTC. As protein: CASGTGTGSEQYF.